The rows below give T cell receptor beta chains drawn from one sample of a study of OX40 agonist ivuxolimab in advanced cancers. Assay: immunoSEQ multiplex PCR; the TCRdb copy retains only in-frame clones and omits some. The sample shows tens of thousands of clones, less than 90% of them seen only once. This sample comprised CD4+ or CD8+ T cells sorted from blood, obtained in a trial of the OX40 agonist ivuxolimab. These receptors originate from an adult with an advanced solid tumor such as melanoma, head and neck, liver or kidney cancer. CDR3s include the opening cysteine and the closing phenylalanine or tryptophan. D genes are given only for firm matches. Expanded clones are given a class, and other clones once, few, many or no size at all.

D gene | clone size | J gene | V gene | CDR3 protein | CDR3 DNA
. | once | TRBJ2-2 | TRBV9 | CASSVEKGVTTGELFF | TGTGCCAGCAGCGTAGAGAAGGGGGTAACCACCGGGGAGCTGTTTTTT
. | . | TRBJ2-5 | TRBV30 | CAWSVDGETQYF | TGTGCCTGGAGTGTTGACGGGGAGACCCAGTACTTC
. | . | TRBJ1-3 | TRBV7-8 | CASSLGLGNTIYF | TGTGCCAGCAGCTTAGGGCTAGGAAACACCATATATTTT
. | . | TRBJ1-1 | TRBV9 | CASSVAGHKNTEAFF | TGTGCCAGCAGCGTAGCAGGACACAAGAACACTGAAGCTTTCTTT
. | . | TRBJ2-7 | TRBV30 | CAWTRGNTPTYEQYF | TGTGCCTGGACCCGGGGGAACACCCCAACCTACGAGCAGTACTTC
. | . | TRBJ2-7 | TRBV30 | CAWSHGTQREQYF | TGTGCCTGGAGCCACGGGACTCAACGCGAGCAGTACTTC
. | . | TRBJ1-1 | TRBV13 | CASSLGSRLNTEAFF | TGTGCCAGCAGCTTAGGCTCCAGGTTGAACACTGAAGCTTTCTTT
. | . | TRBJ1-1 | TRBV30 | CASRQNTEAFF | TGTGCCTCGAGACAGAACACTGAAGCTTTCTTT
TRBD2 | . | TRBJ2-5 | TRBV5-4 | CASSLGLAGVRETQYF | TGTGCCAGCAGCTTGGGACTAGCGGGGGTCAGAGAGACCCAGTACTTC
. | . | TRBJ2-1 | TRBV5-8 | CASSKFGNDEQFF | TGTGCCAGCAGCAAATTTGGAAATGATGAGCAGTTCTTC
. | . | TRBJ2-7 | TRBV12-5 | CASGQPLRGPEQYF | TGTGCTAGTGGTCAACCACTCAGGGGACCCGAGCAGTACTTC
TRBD2 | . | TRBJ2-5 | TRBV19 | CASSRTSGVWETQYF | TGTGCCAGTAGTAGGACTAGCGGGGTTTGGGAGACCCAGTACTTC
TRBD1 | . | TRBJ2-7 | TRBV19 | CASSRNLDRAGEQYF | TGTGCCAGTAGTCGAAATTTGGACAGGGCCGGGGAGCAGTACTTC
. | . | TRBJ1-6 | TRBV27 | CASSQGRNSPLHF | TGTGCCAGCAGCCAAGGACGGAATTCACCCCTCCACTTT
. | . | TRBJ2-5 | TRBV30 | CAWSVGGETQYF | TGTGCCTGGAGTGTAGGGGGAGAGACCCAGTACTTC
. | . | TRBJ2-7 | TRBV18 | CASSPPAGDYEQYF | TGTGCCAGCTCACCACCTGCAGGGGACTACGAGCAGTACTTC
. | once | TRBJ2-7 | TRBV15 | CATSRDTDFSEQYF | TGTGCCACCAGCAGAGATACAGATTTCTCAGAGCAGTACTTC
TRBD1 | . | TRBJ1-6 | TRBV20-1 | CSATLGGTEYF | TGCAGTGCTACCTTAGGAGGGACAGAATACTTT
TRBD1 | . | TRBJ2-2 | TRBV7-2 | CASSLPRGQDNTGELFF | TGTGCCAGCAGCTTACCGAGGGGGCAGGATAACACCGGGGAGCTGTTTTTT
. | . | TRBJ2-5 | TRBV20-1 | CSAYKETQYF | TGCAGTGCTTATAAAGAGACCCAGTACTTC
. | once | TRBJ1-3 | TRBV7-2 | CASSLGGGGNGNTIYF | TGTGCCAGCAGCTTAGGAGGGGGAGGGAACGGAAACACCATATATTTT
. | . | TRBJ1-2 | TRBV6-6 | CASTLGDGYTF | TGTGCCAGCACGTTGGGGGACGGCTACACCTTC
. | . | TRBJ1-4 | TRBV2 | CASSGWDGRKLFF | TGTGCCAGCAGTGGATGGGACGGTCGGAAACTGTTTTTT
TRBD2 | . | TRBJ2-3 | TRBV5-4 | CASSLGGGRFDTQYF | TGTGCCAGCAGCTTGGGCGGGGGGCGGTTTGATACGCAGTATTTT
TRBD2 | . | TRBJ2-1 | TRBV6-1 | CASRSSGRGNEQFF | TGTGCCAGCAGGTCCAGCGGGAGAGGGAATGAGCAGTTCTTC
. | . | TRBJ1-2 | TRBV10-2 | CASTTLGGYGYTF | TGCGCCAGCACCACTTTAGGGGGCTATGGCTACACCTTC
. | . | TRBJ2-7 | TRBV6-1 | CASHREVGYEQYF | TGTGCCAGTCACAGGGAAGTGGGTTACGAGCAGTACTTC
. | . | TRBJ2-1 | TRBV30 | CAWRASTARLNEQFF | TGTGCCTGGAGAGCCTCTACAGCGCGCCTCAATGAGCAGTTCTTC
TRBD1 | . | TRBJ2-2 | TRBV9 | CASRRTGNTGELFF | TGTGCCAGCAGACGGACAGGGAACACCGGGGAGCTGTTTTTT
. | . | TRBJ1-1 | TRBV7-2 | CASSTGLNTEAFF | TGTGCCAGCAGCACAGGCCTGAACACTGAAGCTTTCTTT
. | few | TRBJ2-1 | TRBV6-5 | CASSYEPGDLNEQFF | TGTGCCAGCAGTTATGAACCAGGGGACCTCAATGAGCAGTTCTTC
. | . | TRBJ2-3 | TRBV9 | CASSASSGGTDTQYF | TGTGCCAGCAGCGCCTCCTCGGGTGGCACAGATACGCAGTATTTT
. | . | TRBJ2-4 | TRBV5-1 | CASLELTKNIQYF | TGCGCCAGCTTGGAATTGACCAAAAACATTCAGTACTTC
. | . | TRBJ2-7 | TRBV21-1 | CASSRSDRVEVSYEQYF | TGTGCCAGCAGCAGAAGCGACAGGGTAGAGGTAAGTTACGAGCAGTACTTC
TRBD2 | . | TRBJ2-5 | TRBV7-2 | CASSYLAGAQETQYF | TGTGCCAGCAGCTACCTAGCGGGGGCCCAAGAGACCCAGTACTTC
. | . | TRBJ2-3 | TRBV10-3 | CAISDREVGDTQYF | TGTGCCATCAGTGACAGGGAGGTCGGAGATACGCAGTATTTT
TRBD2 | . | TRBJ2-3 | TRBV9 | CASSPNPGGLGTDTQYF | TGTGCCAGCAGCCCCAATCCAGGTGGACTAGGGACAGATACGCAGTATTTT
TRBD2 | . | TRBJ2-1 | TRBV27 | CASSGTSRYNEQFF | TGTGCCAGCAGCGGGACTAGCAGGTACAATGAGCAGTTCTTC
. | once | TRBJ2-4 | TRBV5-1 | CASSLLGAENIQYF | TGCGCCAGCAGCTTGTTGGGGGCTGAAAACATTCAGTACTTC
. | . | TRBJ1-1 | TRBV5-6 | CASSLGRGAEAFF | TGTGCCAGCAGCTTGGGGAGAGGGGCAGAAGCTTTCTTT
. | . | TRBJ2-3 | TRBV7-2 | CASSLSPGADTQYF | TGTGCCAGCAGCCTCTCTCCGGGGGCAGATACGCAGTATTTT
TRBD1 | . | TRBJ1-2 | TRBV9 | CASSDHRGRGYGYTF | TGTGCCAGCAGCGACCACAGGGGGCGTGGGTATGGCTACACCTTC
TRBD1 | . | TRBJ2-7 | TRBV6-6 | CATSGTGRLGSYEQYF | TGTGCCACCTCCGGGACAGGGCGTTTGGGGTCCTACGAGCAGTACTTC
. | . | TRBJ2-1 | TRBV5-1 | CASSLARGSRYNEQFF | TGCGCCAGCAGCTTGGCTCGAGGGAGTCGGTACAATGAGCAGTTCTTC
. | . | TRBJ2-7 | TRBV6-5 | CASRDPNRVPYEQYF | TGTGCCAGCAGAGACCCTAACAGGGTACCCTACGAGCAGTACTTC
TRBD1 | . | TRBJ1-6 | TRBV9 | CASSVAGTDSPLHF | TGTGCCAGCAGCGTAGCTGGGACAGATTCACCCCTCCACTTT
. | . | TRBJ2-2 | TRBV9 | CASSVAGTNTGELFF | TGTGCCAGCAGCGTAGCAGGTACTAACACCGGGGAGCTGTTTTTT
TRBD2 | . | TRBJ2-7 | TRBV29-1 | CSVAPSGDSYEQYF | TGCAGCGTTGCACCTAGCGGGGACTCCTACGAGCAGTACTTC
TRBD2 | . | TRBJ2-1 | TRBV29-1 | CSGGLAFNEQFF | TGCTCCGGGGGACTAGCCTTCAATGAGCAGTTCTTC
. | . | TRBJ1-1 | TRBV11-2 | CARGWSRHTEAFF | TGTGCCAGGGGATGGTCAAGGCACACTGAAGCTTTCTTT
TRBD1 | few | TRBJ2-7 | TRBV19 | CASSTLGTGGGEQYF | TGTGCCAGTAGTACGCTCGGGACAGGGGGCGGCGAGCAGTACTTC
. | few | TRBJ2-6 | TRBV25-1 | CATSTVLFSGANVLTF | TGTGCCACATCGACAGTTCTATTCTCAGGGGCCAACGTCCTGACTTTC